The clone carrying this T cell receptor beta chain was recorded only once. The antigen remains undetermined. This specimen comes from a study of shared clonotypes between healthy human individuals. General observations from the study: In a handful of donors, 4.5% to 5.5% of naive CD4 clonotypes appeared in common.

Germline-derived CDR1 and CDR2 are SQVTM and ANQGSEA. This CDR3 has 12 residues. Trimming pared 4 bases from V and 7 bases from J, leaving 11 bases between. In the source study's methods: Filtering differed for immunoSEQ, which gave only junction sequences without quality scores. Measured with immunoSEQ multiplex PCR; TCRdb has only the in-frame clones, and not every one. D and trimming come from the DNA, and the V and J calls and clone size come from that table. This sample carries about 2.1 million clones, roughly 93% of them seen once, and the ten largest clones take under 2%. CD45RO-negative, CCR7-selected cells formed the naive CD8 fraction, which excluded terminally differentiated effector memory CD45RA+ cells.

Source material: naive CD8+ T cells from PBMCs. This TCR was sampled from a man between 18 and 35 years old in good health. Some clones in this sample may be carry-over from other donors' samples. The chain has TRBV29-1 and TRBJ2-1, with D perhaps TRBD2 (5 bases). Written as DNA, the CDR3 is TGCAGCGTTGTGACGGGGAAAAATGAGCAGTTCTTC. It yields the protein CSVVTGKNEQFF.